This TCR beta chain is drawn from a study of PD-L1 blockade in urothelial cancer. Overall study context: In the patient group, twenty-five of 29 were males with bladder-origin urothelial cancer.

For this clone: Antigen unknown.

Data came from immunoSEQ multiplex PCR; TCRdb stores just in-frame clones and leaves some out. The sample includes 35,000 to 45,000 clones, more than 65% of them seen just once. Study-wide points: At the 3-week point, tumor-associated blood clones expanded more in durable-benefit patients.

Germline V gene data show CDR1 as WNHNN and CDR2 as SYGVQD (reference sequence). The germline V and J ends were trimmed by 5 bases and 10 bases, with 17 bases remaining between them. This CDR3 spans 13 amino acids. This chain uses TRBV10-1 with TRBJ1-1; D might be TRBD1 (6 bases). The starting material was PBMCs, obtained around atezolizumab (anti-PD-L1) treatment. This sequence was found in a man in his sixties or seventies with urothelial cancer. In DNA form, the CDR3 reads TGCGCCAGCAGTATGGACAGCCCGGGAACAGCTTTCTTT. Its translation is CASSMDSPGTAFF.